The clone carrying this TCR beta chain came up many times. Its target is unknown. Germline CDR1 is DFQATT and CDR2 is SNEGSKA (reference sequence). Trimming left V 3 bases short and J 4 bases short, with 15 bases between. The CDR3 totals 14 residues. Time point: sample taken at primary tumor resection. Tumor, nontumor lung or frozen PBMC supplied whole RNA that was sequenced unsorted. One entry per CDR3 protein results from TCRdb running MiXCR on the 5' RACE reads. The sample lists 10,000 to 11,000 distinct CDR3 sequences, roughly 8% occurring once. The sample is drawn from a study of spatial heterogeneity in lung cancer. Study-wide points: In tumors, expanded intratumoral alpha and beta TCR counts tracked mutation counts.

Here the sequenced sample was lung tumor tissue, taken at surgery. The chain recombines TRBV20-1 with TRBJ1-1; D remains unclear. The clonotype originates from a female donor with early-stage non-small cell lung cancer. For the CDR3, the DNA is TGCAGTGCTAGTGTGCTTACTGGGAGCACTGAAGCTTTCTTT. It translates to CSASVLTGSTEAFF.